This T cell receptor beta chain was observed in a study of GPR56 and killer-like receptors on CD4 memory cells (dated by TCRdb to between 2018 and 2021). With respect to the entire study: The study proposed that progressive acquisition of KLRB1, KLRG1, GPR56 and then KLRF1 marks human CD4+ memory T-cell differentiation and cytokine production potential. The healthy blood donors were described in the study as age-matched to the liver disease patients, whose median age was around 70 years. What the research found in general, with its limitations: Clones dominating late populations 4 and 5 were also found in early populations 1 and 2, and this finding was taken by the authors as evidence for linear differentiation. Overlap of TCR repertoires was observed especially between the late populations 4 and 5, and partly population 3. Clonal frequency started low in the marker-negative population and rose progressively along the proposed pathway, while TCRbeta diversity decreased accordingly. Rather than full repertoires, only the 100 most expanded clones per population were included in the diversity and similarity analyses.

For this clonotype: Its antigen is not yet known.

Reads for this sample came from an Illumina HiSeq 2500. To build sequencing libraries, a previously published PCR protocol was used to amplify the recombined TCRbeta locus. As for the authors' bioinformatics: Reads whose average quality score was below 30 were removed, and the reads that remained were processed with IMSEQ. Each clonotype was defined by Vbeta gene, Jbeta gene and CDR3 amino acid sequence. The Morisita-Horn index, computed on the top 100 expanded clones, was used to measure repertoire overlap between populations. Clonal diversity was assessed with Rényi diversity profiles calculated on the top 100 expanded clones. The reads went through TCRdb reprocessing, and each CDR3 protein sequence gets one entry with no DNA. The V and J calls and clone size come from TCRdb's table, not from the authors' own analysis. This sample's table contains 2,400 or so distinct CDR3 sequences. The ten largest clones add up to more than 4% of the sample.

The CDR3 measures 14 amino acids from cysteine to phenylalanine. No DNA is given. The germline V gene sets CDR1 to MGHDK and CDR2 to SYGVNS. Before TCRbeta sequencing, fluorescence-activated cell sorting was used to enrich five KLR/GPR56-defined CD4+ populations. To test whether memory differentiation follows a linear pathway, the researchers sequenced TCRbeta repertoires from five CD4+ T-cell subsets, each defined by expression of KLRB1, KLRG1, GPR56 and KLRF1. TCR-sequenced cells came from peripheral blood of healthy control individuals, reported as five donors in the TCRbeta analysis figure. Heparinized peripheral blood was collected and all samples were processed within one hour of retrieval. Blood was diluted 1:2 in PBS, and peripheral blood mononuclear cells were then isolated from the diluted blood at room temperature by Biocoll density gradient centrifugation. Before flow sorting, CD4+ T cells were magnetically enriched from freshly isolated PBMCs using anti-CD4 MicroBeads. A BD FACSAria II was used to sort CD4+ T cells enriched from PBMCs of healthy donors according to marker expression. For surface staining, the researchers used Miltenyi Biotec antibodies: anti-KLRB1 clone 191B8, anti-KLRF1 clone 4A4.D10 and anti-KLRG1 clone REA261.

The source is a human donor in good health. Source material: memory CD4+ T cells from blood. The receptor chain draws on TRBV25-1 and TRBJ1-3; without DNA, the TCRdb call of TRBD1 cannot be checked. CDR3 loop: CASSEWTVGNTIYF.